This T cell receptor beta chain derives from a study of Graves' ophthalmopathy and Graves' hyperthyroidism. This clonotype came up many times. What it binds is not known. Findings and limits, study-wide: Most clonotypes expanded in thyroid above 0.001 frequency were present in blood too.

The CDR3 has 12 residues. V was trimmed by 2 bases and J by 11 bases, leaving 15 bases between them. Germline assignment: CDR1 DFQATT and CDR2 SNEGSKA (reference sequence). Amplified TCR beta CDR3 regions were obtained using RNA transcripts as template. RT-PCR in the first round used HTBI primers; a second-round multiplex PCR followed. TCRdb used MiXCR to reprocess the multiplex PCR reads, holding one entry per CDR3 protein. The sample has roughly 410,000 distinct CDR3 sequences; approximately 15% are singletons. The rearrangement links TRBV20-1 to TRBJ1-1; D uncertain. This TCR came from a woman in her late teens or twenties with stable Graves' hyperthyroidism. Sequencing was performed on peripheral blood. The CDR3 DNA reads TGCAGTGCTAGATCGGATGAGTACCGGGCTTTCTTT. Its translation is CSARSDEYRAFF.